This section outlines one T cell receptor (beta chain) sequence together with its context. In this sample, this clone turned up once. The target of this receptor is not known. Per-nucleotide qualities are absent, and no much larger clonotype sits a single base away. Reading from cysteine to phenylalanine, the CDR3 counts 13 amino acids. Here the CDR3 DNA is all that survives: 39 bases in frame from base 1. Based on the germline V gene, the CDR1 and CDR2 sequences are MGHRA and YSYEKL. The junction shows trimming of 4 bases on V and 6 bases on J, plus 10 bases between the germline ends. This entry belongs to a study of Tregs in tolerant kidney transplant recipients (dated by TCRdb to the late 2010s). Background on the whole study: The study used TCRbeta sequencing to identify donor-specific regulatory T cells before combined kidney and bone marrow transplantation, then tracked those cells after transplant.

Study-level results and caveats: The most biologically relevant and donor-specific TCRbeta repertoire appeared to be identified by expanding Tregs with activated donor B cells. For some patients, the PCR primers changed as time went on, which meant samples from those patients could not be compared with one another at the nucleotide level. The study was constrained by small patient numbers, and validation of the findings is required in larger populations and under other immunosuppression protocols. Although technical replication error seemed to be minimal, the question of biological reproducibility was not addressed directly. Donor-specific Treg expansion was found to exceed global Treg expansion in tolerant patients, suggesting antigen-driven rather than nonspecific expansion.

Genomic DNA was extracted from sorted cells with the QIAGEN DNeasy Blood and Tissue Kit for TCRbeta CDR3 sequencing. High-throughput TCRbeta CDR3 sequencing, which included PCR amplification with bias correction and internal controls, was done commercially through immunoSEQ. As for how the authors treated the data: Unique productive TCRbeta sequences were defined by CDR3 nucleotide sequence when primers matched and otherwise by CDR3 amino acid sequence together with Vbeta and Jbeta genes. Sorting error was corrected by removing sequences shared between sorted populations at a frequency ratio of 2:1 or less, and the remaining shared sequences were assigned to the higher population. A sequence was defined as donor-reactive if the sequence was expanded at least 5-fold in CFSE-low cells compared with unstimulated cells and had a frequency of at least 0.01% in CFSE-low cells. Repertoire divergence was quantified by Jensen-Shannon divergence calculated from the top 100 TCRbeta sequences ranked by frequency. For samples with multiple sequencing runs, sorting error was corrected in each run separately before the runs were combined. TCRdb provides this immuneACCESS table in a form limited to in-frame rearrangements. Some clones are lacking; in checked studies, under half of them reflect an unresolved V gene, and why the rest are absent is not known. That table is the source of V, J and clone size, and D and trimming were worked out from the DNA. The table for this sample lists some 56,000 clones; roughly nine tenths of them were counted only once. 12% to 15% of the sample rests with the top ten.

The transplants used related donors along with nonmyeloablative bone marrow transplantation, and in the human trials mixed chimerism was transient. Thawed PBMCs were FACS-sorted into unstimulated Tregs (CD4+CD25+CD127-), CD4+ non-Tregs (CD4+CD25-), CD4 cells and CD8 cells. The patients were a few recipients of combined kidney and bone marrow transplants from the ITN036ST trial, and samples were available only for these trial subjects. Healthy control blood was processed to PBMCs by Ficoll density gradient and cryopreserved, and patient PBMCs were collected before and after transplant. This sequence originates from a human patient who received a combined kidney and bone marrow transplant. Following a transplant, some T lymphocytes may have been derived from the graft donor. The chain uses TRBV4-1 and TRBJ1-5; the best D guess is TRBD1, with 6 bases matching. The specimen comprised CD8+ T cells from blood (PBMCs), sampled 24 months after the transplant. Read as DNA, the sequence is TGCGCCAGCAGCCGAGGGGGGGTTCAGCCCCAGCATTTT. Its protein reads: CASSRGGVQPQHF.